The present TCR beta chain was sequenced within a study of neoadjuvant anti-PD-1 for oral cavity cancer. Study-level results: Treg/Th17 ratio rose with pretreatment blood and fell with post-treatment tumor TCRbeta clonality.

This clone was counted a few times. Its antigen is still unknown. Most tumor samples had around 4.5 ug input DNA in two replicates. TCRdb's copy holds only in-frame clones and misses some; the assay was immunoSEQ multiplex PCR. Here the sample spans some 7,400 clones, about 48% being singletons. The germline V gene has CDR1 MNHEY and CDR2 SMNVEV (reference sequence). The CDR3 consists of 13 residues. The V end lost 5 bases, the J end lost 0 bases, and 2 bases lay between the germline ends. Patients were newly diagnosed with stage II-IVA oral cavity squamous cell carcinoma without prior systemic or radiation treatment.

This specimen was tumor tissue, taken before nivolumab (anti-PD-1) treatment. The TCR was taken from a person aged 35-79 years with oral cavity squamous cell carcinoma. The rearrangement uses TRBV27 and TRBJ2-6; the D is unclear. Here the CDR3 reads CASSGSGANVLTF. CDR3 bases: TGTGCCAGCAGTGGCTCTGGGGCCAACGTCCTGACTTTC.